A single sample gave rise to the 7 T cell receptor beta chains below, sequenced in a study of CD8 T cells in ankylosing spondylitis. One entry per CDR3 protein results from TCRdb running MiXCR on the 5' RACE reads. The table includes approximately 35,000 distinct CDR3 sequences, about 10% detected once. Specimen: synovial fluid, either unsorted or a sorted T cell fraction (not recorded which). The receptors here all came from a male donor with ankylosing spondylitis.

The chain is built from TRBV12-3 or TRBV12-4 and TRBJ1-5; TRBD1 matches at 7 bases. CDR3 length equals 14 residues. V was clipped by 5 bases and J by 6 bases; unmatched bases: 7. The CDR3 bases are TGTGCCAGCAGTACCCAGGCAGGGGGTCAGCCCCAGCATTTT. Translation gives CASSTQAGGQPQHF.

This clonotype came up a few times. V usage is TRBV6-2 or TRBV6-3 and J usage is TRBJ2-7; D is unclear. Germline-derived CDR1 and CDR2 are MNHEY and SVGEGT. V was pared by 7 bases and J by 0 bases, with 19 bases between. This CDR3 is built from 16 residues. Written as DNA, the CDR3 is TGTGCCAGCACCCCCCATTGGACGGCGAGCTCCTACGAGCAGTACTTC. Protein sequence: CASTPHWTASSYEQYF.

The chain has TRBV20-1 and TRBJ2-7, with 11 bases fitting TRBD2. Germline V gene sequence: CDR1 DFQATT, CDR2 SNEGSKA (reference sequence). The V segment lost 6 bases and the J segment 5 bases; nucleotides outside the gene matches: 12. The CDR3 is made up of 15 amino acids. The DNA for the CDR3 is TGCAGTGCCGAATCCTTAGCGGGAGGGTCGCACGAGCAGTACTTC. Its protein is CSAESLAGGSHEQYF.

Many counts were recorded for this clonotype. The chain is built from TRBV6-5 and TRBJ1-5; the D gene is possibly TRBD1 (6 bases). The CDR3 spans 16 residues. Trimming shortened V by 4 bases and J by 7 bases, and 20 bases separated the two germline ends. Germline V gene data show CDR1 as MNHEY and CDR2 as SVGAGI. CDR3 region: CASSSNPWTVSQPQHF. Here the CDR3 DNA reads TGTGCCAGCAGTTCGAACCCTTGGACAGTCTCCCAGCCCCAGCATTTT.

Relative to its sample, this clonotype is medium-sized. The rearrangement uses TRBV29-1 and TRBJ2-7; 12 bases match TRBD2. The CDR3 contains 14 residues. The V gene's germline CDR1 is SQVTM and CDR2 ANQGSEA. J was trimmed by 4 bases and V by 7 bases; bases with no gene match: 8. CDR3 coding DNA: TGCAGCGCAGAACTAGCGGGAGGAGGATACGAGCAGTACTTC. Residues: CSAELAGGGYEQYF.

This clonotype was seen repeatedly, ten times or more. This rearrangement joins TRBV10-3 to TRBJ1-2; D is ambiguous. Germline V gives CDR1 ENHRY, CDR2 SYGVKD. V was trimmed by 2 bases and J by 3 bases, leaving 10 bases between them. The CDR3 loop spans 14 amino acids. The CDR3 region has the DNA TGTGCCATCAGTGAGGCCCCCCGGTACTATGGCTACACCTTC. Its protein product is CAISEAPRYYGYTF.

V usage is TRBV19 and J usage is TRBJ1-1; D gene uncertain. V lost 11 bases, J lost 1 base, and 11 bases lay in between. The CDR3 is 12 residues long. Germline lookup yields CDR1 LNHDA and CDR2 SQIVND (reference sequence). The CDR3 DNA reads as TGTGCCGCCCGGACGGGGAACACTGAAGCTTTCTTT. Translation gives CAARTGNTEAFF.